A single sample gave rise to the 10 T cell receptor beta chains below, sequenced in a study of T cells in Graves' hyperthyroidism and ophthalmopathy. There were TCR beta CDR3 regions amplified from RNA transcripts. With the HTBI primer set, the TCR CDR3 went through a first round of RT-PCR. From the multiplex PCR reads, TCRdb called clonotypes with MiXCR, one entry per CDR3 protein. The repertoire consists of fewer than 400,000 distinct CDR3 sequences, with approximately 25% occurring once and the leading ten covering about 73%. The sample comprised blood. Every receptor here comes from a man over 45 with Graves' hyperthyroidism.

This clonotype has only a few counts. The gene calls are TRBV7-3 and TRBJ2-2; D uncertain. The CDR3 sequence is 14 residues long. Trimming removed 4 bases at V and 6 bases at J, with 12 bases between. The germline CDR1 and CDR2 sequences are SGHTA and FQGTGA. CDR3 loop: CASSSSVGPGELFF. The CDR3, as DNA: TGTGCCAGCAGCTCCAGTGTAGGGCCCGGGGAGCTGTTTTTT.

This clonotype was observed a handful of times. This rearrangement joins TRBV11-3 to TRBJ1-1, with no clear D. The CDR3 loop spans 13 amino acids. The V gene's germline CDR1 is SGHNT and CDR2 YENEEA. V shed 1 base and J shed 6 bases, with 9 bases lying between them. The CDR3: CASSLGSIAEAFF. CDR3 nucleotides: TGTGCCAGCAGCTTAGGGTCCATTGCTGAAGCTTTCTTT.

This clonotype was seen more than once but under ten times. This chain uses TRBV20-1 with TRBJ1-4; 10 nucleotides agree with TRBD1. The germline gives CDR1 DFQATT, CDR2 SNEGSKA (reference sequence). CDR3 size: 13 residues. Trimming removed 5 bases from V and 8 bases from J; junction bases left unmatched: 5. The CDR3 protein is CSAQRDRGEKLFF. In DNA form, the CDR3 reads TGCAGTGCTCAGCGGGACAGGGGCGAAAAACTGTTTTTT.

This clonotype was recorded once. This chain connects TRBV7-8 to TRBJ2-1; tentatively, D is TRBD1 (5 bases). The CDR3 has 17 amino acids. Germline loops: CDR1 SGHVS, CDR2 FQNEAQ. V lost 1 base and J lost 11, with 24 bases in between. CDR3 DNA: TGTGCCAGCAGCTTAGAGGGGAAGGGGATGGGCTCAATGAAGCAGTTCTTC. Protein: CASSLEGKGMGSMKQFF.

This chain connects TRBV3-1 to TRBJ1-1; D is possibly TRBD1 (5 bases). The germline V gene has CDR1 LGHDT and CDR2 YNNKEL (reference sequence). This CDR3 is built from 14 residues. Trimming stripped 4 bases from V and 5 bases from J, with 14 bases between. The CDR3 nucleotides read TGTGCCAGCAGCCTTAAAGAGGGGAGAACTGAAGCTTTCTTT. It yields the protein CASSLKEGRTEAFF.

This clonotype was detected only a few times. Only one base separates this from a far larger clonotype, so it likely reflects a read error. The chain carries TRBV28 and TRBJ1-1; perhaps TRBD1 as D (6 bases). Germline V CDR1 and CDR2: MDHEN, SYDVKM. CDR3 length: 13 amino acids. The CDR3 nucleotides are TGTGCCAGCAGTTTAAGGGGGGGGACTGAAGCTCTCTTT. This encodes CASSLRGGTEALF. Variable domain in full (rest from reference TRBV28 and TRBJ1-1): DVKVTQSSRYLVKRTGEKVFLECVQDMDHENMFWYRQDPGLGLRLIYFSYDVKMKEKGDIPEGYSVSREKKERFSLILESASTNQTSMYLCASSLRGGTEALFGQGTRLTVV.

This clonotype showed up many times. J is TRBJ2-7 and V is TRBV6-1, with 8 bases aligning to TRBD2. CDR1 and CDR2 (germline): MNHNS, SASEGT. V trimming: 4 bases; J trimming: 0 bases; junction bases outside the gene matches: 8. There are 16 residues in the CDR3. Written as DNA, the CDR3 is TGTGCCAGCAGTGCCCTCGCGGGAGGCCGCTCCTACGAGCAGTACTTC. Protein sequence: CASSALAGGRSYEQYF.

With respect to this clonotype: At one boundary the junction diverges from the germline segment, which might be a read error. This chain links TRBV7-9 with TRBJ2-5, with a tentative D call TRBD2 (5 bases). Germline V gives CDR1 SEHNR, CDR2 FQNEAQ (reference sequence). The CDR3 length is 15 residues. As DNA, the CDR3 is TGCGCCAGCAGCCAAGATAGGACTGCGACGGAGACCCAGTACTTC. Protein sequence: CASSQDRTATETQYF.

This clonotype came up many times. J is TRBJ2-7 and V is TRBV10-3; D remains unclear. V lost 0 bases, J lost 6 bases, and 12 bases lay in between. CDR1 is ENHRY and CDR2 is SYGVKD in the germline V gene. This CDR3 has 14 residues. The CDR3 here is CAISESSLISEQYF. In DNA form, the CDR3 reads TGTGCCATCAGTGAGTCGAGTCTTATCTCCGAGCAGTACTTC.

This clonotype was detected a few times. The chain employs TRBV6-5 and TRBJ1-2; 7 nucleotides match TRBD1. V lost 1 base and J lost 4; bases outside the gene matches: 6. Germline V gene lookup returns CDR1 MNHEY and CDR2 SVGAGI. The CDR3 runs to 15 residues. CDR3 protein: CASSYFGGQLYGYTF. The CDR3 DNA follows: TGTGCCAGCAGTTACTTCGGGGGACAGCTCTATGGCTACACCTTC.